This TCR beta chain came from a study of neurological immune-mediated disorders. Broader study findings: Among 34 multiple sclerosis patients, 18 had repertoires that phylogenetic grouping placed in one related-CDR3 cluster, a possible signature.

At least ten counts were recorded for this clonotype. The antigen remains undetermined. CDR1 is MGHDK and CDR2 is SYGVNS in the germline V gene. This CDR3 contains 18 residues. The ends lost 3 bases at V and 0 bases at J; junction bases unmatched: 7. The cDNA was synthesized by 5'RACE incorporating 10-nucleotide random UMIs. TCRdb re-called the 5' RACE reads through MiXCR, storing one row per CDR3 protein. Among over 60,000 distinct CDR3 sequences listed, 5% to 5.5% were seen once. The V gene is TRBV25-1, the J gene TRBJ2-4; 11 bases agree with TRBD2. The sequenced material came from PBMCs. The sequence came from a woman in her twenties or thirties with multiple sclerosis. The CDR3 bases are TGTGCCAGCAGTGAGGCGTTAGCGGGAGGGGTAGCCAAAAACATTCAGTACTTC. Its protein product is CASSEALAGGVAKNIQYF.